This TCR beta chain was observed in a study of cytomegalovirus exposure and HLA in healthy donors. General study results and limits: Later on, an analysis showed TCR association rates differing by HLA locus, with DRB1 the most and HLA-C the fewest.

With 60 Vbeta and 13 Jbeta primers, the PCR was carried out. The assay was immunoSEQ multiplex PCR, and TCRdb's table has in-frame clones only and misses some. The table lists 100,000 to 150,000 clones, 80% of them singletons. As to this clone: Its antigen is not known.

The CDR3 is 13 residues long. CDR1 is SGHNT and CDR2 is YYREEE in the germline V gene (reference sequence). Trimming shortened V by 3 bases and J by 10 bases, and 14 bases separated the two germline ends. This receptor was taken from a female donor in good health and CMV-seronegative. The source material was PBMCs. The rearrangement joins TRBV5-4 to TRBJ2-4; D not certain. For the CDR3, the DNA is TGTGCCAGCAGCTACGGGTCTCCGGTAATTCAGTACTTC. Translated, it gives CASSYGSPVIQYF.